Following are 11 T cell receptor beta chains from one sample sequenced in a study of T cell responses to AZD1222 COVID-19 vaccine. Sequencing was performed with immunoSEQ multiplex PCR; in TCRdb, only in-frame clones are kept and a portion is missing. This table has about 100,000 clones, around 90% appearing once. Sequenced here: peripheral blood, sampled on day 0 of AZD1222 vaccination. Source of these receptors: an adult in good health.

The chain has TRBV12-5 and TRBJ2-1; D is perhaps TRBD2 (7 bases). The germline gives CDR1 LGHNT, CDR2 FRNRAP. Trimming pared 1 base from V and 0 bases from J, leaving 16 bases between. The CDR3 extends over 18 amino acids. The CDR3 nucleotides are TGTGCTAGTGGTTTGGGCTCGCGGGGGCCCTTCTCCTACAATGAGCAGTTCTTC. It yields the protein CASGLGSRGPFSYNEQFF.

By frequency in the sample, this clone is medium-sized. V and J are TRBV4-1 and TRBJ1-2, with D tentatively TRBD1 (5 bases). CDR3 length: 15 residues. V lost 1 base to trimming and J lost 4 bases, with 13 bases between them. The germline gives CDR1 MGHRA, CDR2 YSYEKL. The CDR3 DNA reads as TGCGCCAGCAGCCAAGGGGACGGCTTTGTCTATGGCTACACCTTC. Encoded protein: CASSQGDGFVYGYTF.

The V gene is TRBV3-1 (or the pseudogene TRBV3-2), the J gene TRBJ2-3, with D tentatively TRBD1 or TRBD2 (6 bases each). The V end was cut by 4 bases, the J end by 5 bases, with 13 bases between. Germline V gives CDR1 LGHDT, CDR2 YNNKEL (reference sequence). The CDR3 covers 14 residues. The CDR3 DNA sequence: TGTGCCAGCAGCCGGAGCGGAGGGGGAGATACGCAGTATTTT. Translated, it gives CASSRSGGGDTQYF.

With regard to this clone: One end of the junction is discordant with germline, which a read error may explain. The chain uses TRBV5-1 and TRBJ2-5; 9 bases align to TRBD1. This CDR3 spans 16 amino acids. From germline, CDR1 is SGHRS and CDR2 YFSETQ. CDR3 region: CASSTSTGGMKETQYF. The CDR3 bases are TGTGCCAGCAGCACCTCGACAGGGGGTATGAAAGAGACCCAGTACTTC.

This chain joins TRBV29-1 and TRBJ1-1; TRBD1 is a possible D gene (5 bases). Germline V gene data show CDR1 as SQVTM and CDR2 as ANQGSEA. The CDR3 extends over 13 amino acids. V gave up 7 bases and J gave up 1 base, with 13 bases separating them. The DNA of the CDR3 is TGCAGCGCCGGGGGACGGTGGAACACTGAAGCTTTCTTT. Its protein is CSAGGRWNTEAFF.

The chain links TRBV2 to TRBJ2-3; TRBD2 might be the D (7 bases). CDR1 and CDR2 from the germline V gene are SNHLY and FYNNEI. The CDR3 spans 18 residues. Trimming took 3 bases from V and 5 from J, leaving 24 bases between them. The CDR3 spells CASSELWGGTMREDTQYF. The CDR3 DNA follows: TGTGCCAGCAGTGAGCTGTGGGGGGGGACAATGAGGGAAGATACGCAGTATTTT.

The chain joins TRBV25-1 to TRBJ1-6; D gene ambiguous. Per germline, CDR1 MGHDK and CDR2 SYGVNS. V was shortened by 4 bases and J by 0 bases, with 10 bases between the two germline ends. This CDR3 comprises 16 residues. CDR3 in amino acids: CASSASLSSYNSPLHF. CDR3 sequence (DNA): TGTGCCAGCAGTGCCAGCCTAAGCTCCTATAATTCACCCCTCCACTTT.

The J gene is TRBJ2-1, the V gene TRBV7-2; 10 nucleotides align to TRBD2. Per germline, CDR1 SGHTA and CDR2 FQGNSA. Unmatched junction bases numbered 7, after V lost 10 bases and J lost 4 bases. There are 14 residues in the CDR3. This CDR3 is CANKAGGQYNEQFF. As DNA, the CDR3 is TGTGCCAACAAAGCGGGAGGGCAATACAATGAGCAGTTCTTC.

This clone appeared once. This rearrangement joins TRBV4-2 to TRBJ2-5; D gene unclear. CDR3 length: 13 amino acids. Trimming removed 1 base from V and 6 bases from J, with 9 bases in between. Per the germline V gene, CDR1 is LGHNA and CDR2 is YNFKEQ. The CDR3 region is CASSQGFLKTQYF. CDR3 DNA sequence: TGTGCCAGCAGCCAAGGGTTCTTAAAGACCCAGTACTTC.

In this sample, this clone turned up a few times. This chain joins TRBV7-6 and TRBJ1-1; TRBD1 matches at 9 bases. Germline CDR1 reads SGHVS; CDR2 reads FNYEAQ. This CDR3 is built from 15 residues. The V gene end was trimmed by 4 bases and the J gene end by 1 base; junction bases not matched to a gene: 4. CDR3 amino acids: CASSWGQGGNTEAFF. The DNA for the CDR3 is TGTGCCAGCAGCTGGGGACAGGGTGGGAACACTGAAGCTTTCTTT.

The chain uses TRBV3-1 (or the pseudogene TRBV3-2) and TRBJ2-1; D gene uncertain. The length of the CDR3 is 16 residues. Germline loops: CDR1 LGHDT, CDR2 YNNKEL (reference sequence). The V gene lost 2 bases and the J gene lost 1 base, with 12 bases spanning the gap. CDR3 residues: CASSQLSELSYNEQFF. The CDR3 bases are TGTGCCAGCAGCCAATTATCGGAGCTTTCCTACAATGAGCAGTTCTTC.